This T cell receptor beta chain was obtained from a study of blood T cell repertoires in COVID-19. Background on the study: PBMCs, B-cell-depleted T cells, or T cells were the source of the cDNA or gDNA that made up the material.

The germline V gene encodes CDR1 MNHEY and CDR2 SVGAGI. V lost 4 bases, J lost 4 bases, and 5 bases lay in between. CDR3 length: 11 amino acids. Authors' processing steps: Quantification of nucleated cells was approximated via reference gene primer amplification. Produced via immunoSEQ multiplex PCR; TCRdb's table is partial and in-frame only. The D gene and trimming were derived from the DNA, and the V and J assignments and clone size from that table. Of some 74,000 clones listed, around 87% are singletons. The sample consisted of peripheral blood. The sequence came from a man between 45 and 60 years old with active COVID-19. The genes are TRBV6-5 and TRBJ2-7, with unresolved D. CDR3 DNA sequence: TGTGCCAGCAGTTCCCCGTACGAGCAGTACTTC. Translating it yields CASSSPYEQYF.